One and the same sample provided the 8 T cell receptor beta chains below, sequenced in a study of cytomegalovirus exposure and HLA in healthy donors (dated by TCRdb to the late 2010s). The library relied on the immunoSEQ multiplex PCR assay. For the multiplex PCR, a mixture combining 60 forward primers for TCR Vbeta segments and 13 reverse primers for TCR Jbeta segments was used. Held by TCRdb, this immuneACCESS table contains in-frame sequences only and omits some clones. Under half of the omission traces to an unresolved V gene where checked; the cause of the rest is unknown. In all, the sample holds more than 75,000 clones, and over 70% of those were seen once. The leading ten clones occupy approximately 9% of the sample. The sequencing sample was made of PBMCs. Receptor source: a man aged 35 to 55 in good health and CMV-seropositive.

Here the CDR3 DNA reads TGTGCCAGCAGCGCCGGGACAACGAACACCGGGGAGCTGTTTTTT. This encodes CASSAGTTNTGELFF. The gene calls are TRBV9 and TRBJ2-2; D perhaps matches TRBD1 (6 bases). The germline V gene encodes CDR1 SGDLS and CDR2 YYNGEE. Trimming took off 3 bases at V and 0 bases at J, with 9 bases between the two ends. CDR3 length: 15 amino acids. Full variable domain (rest looked up from reference TRBV9 and TRBJ2-2): DSGVTQTPKHLITATGQRVTLRCSPRSGDLSVYWYQQSLDQGLQFLIQYYNGEERAKGNILERFSAQQFPDLHSELNLSSLELGDSALYFCASSAGTTNTGELFFGEGSRLTVL.

The chain carries TRBV27 and TRBJ2-7; D perhaps matches TRBD1 (7 bases). The CDR3 has 16 amino acids. Germline CDR1 and CDR2: MNHEY and SMNVEV (reference sequence). The V and J ends lost 6 bases and 6 bases respectively, with 24 bases between them. The CDR3 region has the DNA TGTGCCAGCAGGACGTACAGGGGAGGTAATCCGTTCGAGCAGTACTTC. Amino acid sequence: CASRTYRGGNPFEQYF.

The chain carries TRBV28 and TRBJ2-7, with D uncertain. The CDR3 sequence is 13 residues long. The germline CDR1 and CDR2 sequences are MDHEN and SYDVKM. The V gene lost 10 bases and the J gene lost 2 bases, with 15 bases spanning the gap. As DNA, the CDR3 is TGTGCCACCAGACTCCCTCTAACCTACGAGCAGTACTTC. Its translation: CATRLPLTYEQYF.

This rearrangement joins TRBV6-1 to TRBJ2-5; 9 bases are a match to TRBD2. Germline trimming cut 0 bases from V and 0 bases from J; bases unmatched to any gene: 2. There are 16 residues in the CDR3. Germline CDR1 is MNHNS and CDR2 is SASEGT. CDR3 in DNA: TGTGCCAGCAGTGAAGCCAGCGGGGGGTACCAAGAGACCCAGTACTTC. It codes for CASSEASGGYQETQYF.

The sample holds a few counts of this clone. This chain links TRBV28 with TRBJ2-5, with D tentatively TRBD1 (5 bases). Trimming removed 6 bases at V and 1 base at J, with 12 bases between. Germline lookup yields CDR1 MDHEN and CDR2 SYDVKM. The CDR3 totals 14 residues. Written as DNA, the CDR3 is TGTGCCAGCAGCTGGACAACGATCCAAGAGACCCAGTACTTC. Its translation is CASSWTTIQETQYF.

In its sample, this clone was seen a few times. The chain combines TRBV9 with TRBJ1-3, with TRBD1 matching 8 bases. V lost 0 bases and J lost 4; bases outside the gene matches: 6. The CDR3 covers 16 residues. The germline V gene has CDR1 SGDLS and CDR2 YYNGEE. CDR3 sequence: CASSVARTGSGNTIYF. In DNA form, the CDR3 reads TGTGCCAGCAGCGTAGCTAGGACAGGGTCCGGAAACACCATATATTTT.

V is TRBV5-1 and J is TRBJ1-4; possible D gene TRBD1, 5 bases. The CDR3 has 17 amino acids. V dropped 1 base and J dropped 0 bases, with 13 bases sitting between them. The V gene's germline CDR1 is SGHRS and CDR2 YFSETQ. The CDR3 sequence is CASSLSRDSATNEKLFF. The CDR3, as DNA: TGCGCCAGCAGCTTGTCCAGAGACAGTGCAACTAATGAAAAACTGTTTTTT.

The rearrangement joins TRBV4-2 to TRBJ2-1, with 9 bases that match TRBD2. There are 16 residues in the CDR3. With V trimmed by 0 bases and J by 9 bases, 9 bases remained unmatched. Germline CDR1 LGHNA, CDR2 YNFKEQ. The CDR3 loop is CASSQDPPAGGREQFF. As DNA, the CDR3 is TGTGCCAGCAGCCAAGATCCCCCAGCGGGAGGACGTGAGCAGTTCTTC.